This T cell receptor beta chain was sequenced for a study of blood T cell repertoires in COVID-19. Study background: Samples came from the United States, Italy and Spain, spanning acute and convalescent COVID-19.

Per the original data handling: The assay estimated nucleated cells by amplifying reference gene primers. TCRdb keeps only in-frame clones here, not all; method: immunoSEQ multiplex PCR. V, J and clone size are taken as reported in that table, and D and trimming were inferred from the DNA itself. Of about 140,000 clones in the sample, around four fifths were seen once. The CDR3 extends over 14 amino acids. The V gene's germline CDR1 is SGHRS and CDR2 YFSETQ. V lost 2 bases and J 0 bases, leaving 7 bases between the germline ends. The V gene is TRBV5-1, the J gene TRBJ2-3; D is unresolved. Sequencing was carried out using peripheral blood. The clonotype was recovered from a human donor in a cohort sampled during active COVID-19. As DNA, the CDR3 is TGCGCCAGCAGCTTCAGCGCTAGCACAGATACGCAGTATTTT. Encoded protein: CASSFSASTDTQYF.